A selection of T cell receptor beta chains follows, all from one sample in a study of CD8 T cells in ankylosing spondylitis. TCRdb reanalysed the 5' RACE reads using MiXCR and keeps one entry per CDR3 protein. The repertoire consists of some 800,000 distinct CDR3 sequences, with over 9.5% occurring once and the leading ten covering approximately 0.5%. The sequencing sample was made of blood, either unsorted or a sorted T cell fraction (not recorded which). The receptors derive from a male donor with ankylosing spondylitis. CDR3s include the opening cysteine and the closing phenylalanine or tryptophan. Some rows have no size entry. The others give once, few or many, or a class for an expanded clone.

NA,TRBV7-3,CASSLTAAGDGYTF
NA,TRBV7-2,CASSRNSGSTDTQYF
NA,TRBV10-3,CAISSTAGTGGAGKYF
NA,TRBV7-9,CASSSPDRGHTEAFF
many,TRBV29-1,CSVEHNRYLRSTEAFF
few,TRBV5-1,CASSLSPDTSNSPLHF
many,TRBV24-1,CATSDPGTGDTEAFF
many,TRBV6-5,CASSYLGQGSTEAFF
few,TRBV5-1,CASSLVAGVRKRPYNEQFF
many,TRBV7-2,CASSSIYGGKRTQYF
NA,TRBV20-1,CSATDRGDEQFF
many,TRBV5-5,CASSFDRAFYTGELFF
few,TRBV7-2,CASSSGFQQTDTGELFF
many,TRBV5-5,CASSPMGQGNTEAFF
NA,TRBV20-1,CSARGGQNPYGYTF
few,TRBV4-2,CASSQDRAIGAFF
many,TRBV4-2,CASSQDRGQGQPQHF
NA,TRBV7-8,CASSQLGLAGGPWDTDTQYF
NA,TRBV6-1,CASSIPLGDREDEQYF
few,TRBV20-1,CSATRVPYNSPLHF
NA,TRBV20-1,CSAKRDRGDEQFF
NA,TRBV20-1,CSARISERGVNEQFF
many,TRBV5-1,CASSLGVSSYEQYF
many,TRBV4-2,CASSHSGDRVNQPQHF
NA,TRBV7-2,CASTSYSRETQYF
NA,TRBV28,CASSLSDIAWQPQHF
NA,TRBV4-2,CASSQDERGTYNEQFF
many,TRBV20-1,CSARVRTGGDTQYF
many,TRBV7-9,CASSSDLIPVYEQYF
NA,TRBV7-9,CASSFLSGPNTEAFF